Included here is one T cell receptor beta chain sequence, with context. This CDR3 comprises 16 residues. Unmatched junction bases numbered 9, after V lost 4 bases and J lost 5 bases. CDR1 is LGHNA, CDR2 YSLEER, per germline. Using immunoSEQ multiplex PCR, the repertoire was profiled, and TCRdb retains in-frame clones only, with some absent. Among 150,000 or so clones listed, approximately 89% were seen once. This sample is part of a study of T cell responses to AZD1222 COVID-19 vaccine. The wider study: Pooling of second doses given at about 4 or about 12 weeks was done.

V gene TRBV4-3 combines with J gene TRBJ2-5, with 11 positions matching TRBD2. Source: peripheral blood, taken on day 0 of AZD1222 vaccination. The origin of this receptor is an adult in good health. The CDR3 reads CASSRDWTSGSETQYF. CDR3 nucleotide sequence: TGCGCCAGCAGCCGCGATTGGACTAGCGGGTCGGAGACCCAGTACTTC.